This T cell receptor beta chain comes out of a study of cytotoxic CD8 clonotypes in ibrutinib-treated CLL. The table came from immunoSEQ multiplex PCR; TCRdb's copy has only in-frame clones and leaves some out. The table lists around 200,000 clones, 79% of them singletons, with roughly an eighth in the top ten. Overall study findings and caveats: Private clonotypes, not public ones, expanded at ibrutinib response.

Details on this clone: As yet, its antigen is unknown.

The V gene's germline CDR1 is GTSNPN and CDR2 SVGIG (reference sequence). The CDR3 loop spans 20 amino acids. Trimming took off 5 bases at V and 0 bases at J, with 29 bases between the two ends. This chain links TRBV30 with TRBJ1-3; no clear D gene. The sequence derives from a human donor with chronic lymphocytic leukemia. Sequenced here: PBMCs, sampled after 12 months of ibrutinib treatment. CDR3 coding DNA: TGTGCCTGGGACTTAAGAACCGGGAGGACGAGGAACAACTCTGGAAACACCATATATTTT. Translating it yields CAWDLRTGRTRNNSGNTIYF.